The sequence of this T cell receptor (beta chain) was determined in a study of blood T cells in healthy people across ages. A second PCR of 7 to 11 cycles used a sample-barcoded 5' primer and a J-beta primer mix. TCRdb re-derived calls from the 5' RACE reads in MiXCR, one entry per CDR3 protein. The sample records about 970,000 distinct CDR3 sequences, just over 50% being singletons. This CDR3 is 18 amino acids long. V gave up 5 bases and J gave up 0 bases; unmatched junction bases: 14. Germline assignment: CDR1 MNHNS and CDR2 SASEGT. The source of this sequence is a woman aged 60-70 years in good health. Sequenced: blood. The chain has TRBV6-1 and TRBJ1-2; 8 bases fit TRBD1. The CDR3 here is CASSPRGQGVGTNYGYTF. CDR3 DNA sequence: TGTGCCAGCAGTCCCCGAGGACAGGGTGTGGGGACTAACTATGGCTACACCTTC.